Listed here is a single TCR beta chain. These data are taken from a study of CD4+ T cells in melanoma. The data were produced by immunoSEQ multiplex PCR, yet TCRdb's version contains in-frame clones alone and is incomplete. The data contain 13,000 or so clones, 68% of them seen just once; the ten biggest clones take up 15% to 20%. V gave up 0 bases and J gave up 3 bases, with 16 bases separating them. This CDR3 is 17 amino acids long. Germline assignment: CDR1 SGDLS and CDR2 YYNGEE. The sequenced sample consisted of cells from a culture (not recorded whether cultured in vitro). The TCR sequence derives from a human donor with melanoma. The chain is built from TRBV9 and TRBJ2-1, with D unresolved. The CDR3 protein is CASSVAAGAWNYNEQFF. The DNA for the CDR3 is TGTGCCAGCAGCGTAGCCGCCGGAGCTTGGAACTACAATGAGCAGTTCTTC. Full variable domain (outside the CDR3, taken from reference TRBV9 and TRBJ2-1): DSGVTQTPKHLITATGQRVTLRCSPRSGDLSVYWYQQSLDQGLQFLIQYYNGEERAKGNILERFSAQQFPDLHSELNLSSLELGDSALYFCASSVAAGAWNYNEQFFGPGTRLTVL.